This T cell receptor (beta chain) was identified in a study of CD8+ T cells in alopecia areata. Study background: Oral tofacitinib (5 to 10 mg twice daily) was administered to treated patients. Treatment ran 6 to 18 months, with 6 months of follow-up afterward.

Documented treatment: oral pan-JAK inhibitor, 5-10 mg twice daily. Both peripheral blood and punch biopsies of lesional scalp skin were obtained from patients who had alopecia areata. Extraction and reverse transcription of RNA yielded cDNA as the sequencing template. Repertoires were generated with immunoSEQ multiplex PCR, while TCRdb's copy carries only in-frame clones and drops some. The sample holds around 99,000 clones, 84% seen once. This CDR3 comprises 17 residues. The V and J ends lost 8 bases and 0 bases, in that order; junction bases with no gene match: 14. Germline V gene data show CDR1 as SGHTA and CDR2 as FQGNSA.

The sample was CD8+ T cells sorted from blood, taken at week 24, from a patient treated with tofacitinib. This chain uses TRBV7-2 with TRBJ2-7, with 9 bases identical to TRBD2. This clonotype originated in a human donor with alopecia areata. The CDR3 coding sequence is TGTGCCAGCGACGCTGAAGGAGCGGGGGGATACTCCTACGAGCAGTACTTC. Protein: CASDAEGAGGYSYEQYF.